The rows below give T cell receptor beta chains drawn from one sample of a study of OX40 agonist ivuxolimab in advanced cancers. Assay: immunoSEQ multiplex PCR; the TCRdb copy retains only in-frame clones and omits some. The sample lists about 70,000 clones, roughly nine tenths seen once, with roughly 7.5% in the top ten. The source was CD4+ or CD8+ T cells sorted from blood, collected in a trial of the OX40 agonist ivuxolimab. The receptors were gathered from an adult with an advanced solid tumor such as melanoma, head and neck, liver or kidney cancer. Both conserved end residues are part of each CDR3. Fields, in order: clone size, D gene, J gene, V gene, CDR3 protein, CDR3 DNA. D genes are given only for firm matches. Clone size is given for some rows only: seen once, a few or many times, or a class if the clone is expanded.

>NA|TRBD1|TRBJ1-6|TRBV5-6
CASSLAGQVFNSPLHF
TGTGCCAGCAGCTTGGCAGGACAGGTGTTTAATTCACCCCTCCACTTT
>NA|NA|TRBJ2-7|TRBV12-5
CASGSYEYSEQYF
TGTGCTAGTGGCAGCTATGAATATTCGGAGCAGTACTTC
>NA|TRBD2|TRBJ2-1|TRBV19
CASTTGTSSYNEQFF
TGTGCCAGTACCACCGGGACTAGCTCCTACAATGAGCAGTTCTTC
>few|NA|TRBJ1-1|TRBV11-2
CASSLGAWGNTEAFF
TGTGCCAGCAGCTTAGGGGCCTGGGGGAACACTGAAGCTTTCTTT
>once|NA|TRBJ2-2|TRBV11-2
CASSPGVAGELFF
TGTGCCAGCAGCCCCGGGGTCGCCGGGGAGCTGTTTTTT
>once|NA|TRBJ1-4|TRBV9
CASSVTGVPNEKLFF
TGTGCCAGCAGCGTGACGGGGGTTCCTAATGAAAAACTGTTTTTT
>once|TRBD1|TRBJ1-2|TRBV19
CASSPGGQGPIYGYTF
TGTGCCAGTAGCCCAGGGGGGCAGGGCCCTATCTATGGCTACACCTTC
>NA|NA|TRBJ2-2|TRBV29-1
CSVEKGWTGELFF
TGCAGCGTTGAAAAGGGTTGGACCGGGGAGCTGTTTTTT
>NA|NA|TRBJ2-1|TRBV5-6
CASSLGPYNEQFF
TGTGCCAGCAGTTTAGGACCTTACAATGAGCAGTTCTTC
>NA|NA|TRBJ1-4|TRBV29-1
CSVFGDRREKLFF
TGCAGCGTTTTCGGAGACAGGCGTGAAAAACTGTTTTTT
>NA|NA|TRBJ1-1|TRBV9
CASSIYGAGDTEAFF
TGTGCCAGCAGCATCTACGGGGCAGGGGACACTGAAGCTTTCTTT
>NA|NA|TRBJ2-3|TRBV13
CASSSRDFLTDTQYF
TGTGCCAGCAGCTCCCGGGACTTCCTCACAGATACGCAGTATTTT
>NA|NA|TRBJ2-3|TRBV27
CASSPRTPSTDTQYF
TGTGCCAGCAGTCCCCGGACACCTTCCACAGATACGCAGTATTTT
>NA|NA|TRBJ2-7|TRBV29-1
CSVDIGSEQYF
TGCAGCGTTGATATTGGGTCGGAACAGTACTTC
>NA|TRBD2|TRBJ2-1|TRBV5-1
CASSLPGGLPNEQFF
TGCGCCAGCAGCTTGCCGGGGGGGTTACCCAATGAGCAGTTCTTC
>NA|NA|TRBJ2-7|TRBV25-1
CASDNGAYEQYF
TGTGCCAGCGACAATGGGGCCTACGAGCAGTACTTC